This TCR beta chain comes out of a study of cytomegalovirus exposure and HLA in healthy donors. Study in general: Drawn from HLA-typed donors, 65 million to 100 million unique TCRs were held in an early data release. General study points: Most of the TCR beta V segments (in an earlier analysis) were productive either about 87% or about 30% of the time. The HLA-A and HLA-B alleles of most subjects were reportedly predicted accurately from TCR beta sequences. It was only CMV serostatus that was available as immune exposure information.

On this clone itself: Its antigen is unidentified.

V was shortened by 6 bases and J by 6 bases, with 16 bases between the two germline ends. This CDR3 comprises 14 residues. CDR1 LNHDA and CDR2 SQIVND come from the germline V gene (reference sequence). Primers for the PCR totalled 60 Vbeta and 13 Jbeta. The assay was immunoSEQ multiplex PCR, and TCRdb's table has in-frame clones only and misses some. Its table records under 70,000 clones. The chain links TRBV19 to TRBJ2-3; possibly TRBD1 for D (6 bases). Sequencing used PBMCs. This TCR was recovered from a female donor in good health and CMV-seropositive. CDR3: CASSVQGLADTQYF. CDR3 in DNA: TGTGCCAGTAGCGTTCAGGGGCTCGCGGATACGCAGTATTTT.